This T cell receptor (beta chain) was found in a study of Ad26.COV2.S vaccination and SARS-CoV-2 variants. On the study more broadly: A COV1001 Ad26.COV2.S trial-arm participant provided the sample. By the intramuscular route, Ad26.COV2.S was given once, or twice 56 days apart.

Treatment noted: some 20 received Ad26.COV2.S at low or high dose, single or two shots; 5 received placebo; per-sample allocation not given. Material that was analyzed had been drawn on day 63 after the first vaccine or placebo injection. CDR3 size: 15 residues. The germline V gene has CDR1 KGHDR and CDR2 SFDVKD. V was clipped by 7 bases and J by 1 base; unmatched bases: 4. Clones were read by immunoSEQ multiplex PCR, and TCRdb kept only the in-frame ones, dropping some. Among some 640,000 clones listed, roughly nine tenths were seen once. This receptor was identified in a person between 18 and 60 years old who received the Ad26.COV2.S COVID-19 vaccine or a placebo. This material consisted of peripheral blood, taken in a trial of Ad26.COV2.S vaccine versus placebo. This chain joins TRBV24-1 and TRBJ2-5; 11 bases agree with TRBD1. CDR3 nucleotide sequence: TGTGCCACCAGATCGGGACAGGGGGGCCAAGAGACCCAGTACTTC. Encoded protein: CATRSGQGGQETQYF.